The rows below give T cell receptor beta chains drawn from one sample of a study of blood T cell repertoires in COVID-19. The table came from immunoSEQ multiplex PCR; TCRdb's copy has only in-frame clones and leaves some out. Of almost 40,000 clones in the sample, 85% were seen once. Sequenced input: peripheral blood. All receptors come from a man aged 55 to 70 with acute or convalescent COVID-19. Each CDR3 is given with its conserved first and last residue. The order of the fields is CDR3 length, D gene, J gene, clone size, V gene, CDR3 protein, CDR3 DNA. The D gene is left open where the match is weak. Only some rows state a clone size, as once, few, many or a class for expanded clones.

len: 13; d_gene: .; j_gene: TRBJ2-7; abundance: .; v_gene: TRBV7-3; CDR3aa: CASSLEGGYEQYF; CDR3nt: TGTGCCAGCAGCTTAGAGGGCGGGTACGAGCAGTACTTC
len: 14; d_gene: .; j_gene: TRBJ1-3; abundance: .; v_gene: TRBV25-1; CDR3aa: CASRRGSSGNTIYF; CDR3nt: TGTGCCAGCAGGCGGGGATCCTCTGGAAACACCATATATTTT
len: 12; d_gene: TRBD2; j_gene: TRBJ2-7; abundance: .; v_gene: TRBV6-5; CDR3aa: CASVGGSYEQYF; CDR3nt: TGTGCCAGCGTGGGAGGGAGTTACGAGCAGTACTTC
len: 13; d_gene: TRBD1; j_gene: TRBJ2-7; abundance: .; v_gene: TRBV10-3; CDR3aa: CAISPTGQGSEYF; CDR3nt: TGTGCCATCAGTCCCACGGGACAGGGTTCGGAGTACTTC
len: 14; d_gene: TRBD1; j_gene: TRBJ1-1; abundance: .; v_gene: TRBV2; CDR3aa: CASSGDRGGTEAFF; CDR3nt: TGTGCCAGCAGTGGGGACAGGGGGGGGACTGAAGCTTTCTTT
len: 14; d_gene: .; j_gene: TRBJ2-1; abundance: .; v_gene: TRBV7-3; CDR3aa: CASSPTRNAHEQFF; CDR3nt: TGTGCCAGCAGCCCCACGCGGAATGCCCATGAGCAGTTCTTC
len: 13; d_gene: TRBD2; j_gene: TRBJ2-1; abundance: .; v_gene: TRBV7-2; CDR3aa: CASSYLAGNEQFF; CDR3nt: TGTGCCAGCAGCTACCTAGCGGGAAATGAGCAGTTCTTC
len: 16; d_gene: TRBD2; j_gene: TRBJ2-3; abundance: .; v_gene: TRBV20-1; CDR3aa: CSASSASGSRADTQYF; CDR3nt: TGCAGTGCTAGTTCGGCTAGCGGGAGTCGCGCAGATACGCAGTATTTT
len: 18; d_gene: .; j_gene: TRBJ2-7; abundance: .; v_gene: TRBV14; CDR3aa: CASSTQGGAGHLSYEQYF; CDR3nt: TGTGCCAGCAGCACCCAGGGCGGAGCGGGACACCTCTCCTACGAGCAGTACTTC
len: 16; d_gene: .; j_gene: TRBJ1-1; abundance: .; v_gene: TRBV30; CDR3aa: CAWSSERQTMNTEAFF; CDR3nt: TGTGCCTGGAGTAGTGAGAGGCAGACGATGAACACTGAAGCTTTCTTT
len: 14; d_gene: .; j_gene: TRBJ2-7; abundance: few; v_gene: TRBV5-4; CDR3aa: CASSAASGVGEQYF; CDR3nt: TGTGCCAGCAGCGCCGCCTCAGGGGTAGGCGAGCAGTACTTC
len: 15; d_gene: TRBD2; j_gene: TRBJ2-5; abundance: .; v_gene: TRBV7-3; CDR3aa: CASSIFGTSEETQYF; CDR3nt: TGTGCCAGCAGCATATTCGGGACTAGCGAAGAGACCCAGTACTTC
len: 14; d_gene: TRBD1; j_gene: TRBJ1-1; abundance: .; v_gene: TRBV7-9; CDR3aa: CASSVRGADTEAFF; CDR3nt: TGTGCCAGCAGCGTCAGGGGGGCAGACACTGAAGCTTTCTTT
len: 15; d_gene: TRBD1; j_gene: TRBJ1-4; abundance: .; v_gene: TRBV6-5; CDR3aa: CASRTTGAGNEKLFF; CDR3nt: TGTGCCAGCAGGACCACAGGGGCCGGTAATGAAAAACTGTTTTTT
len: 13; d_gene: .; j_gene: TRBJ1-6; abundance: .; v_gene: TRBV27; CDR3aa: CPYPTGYNSPLHF; CDR3nt: TGTCCATACCCGACTGGGTATAATTCACCCCTCCACTTT
len: 17; d_gene: TRBD1; j_gene: TRBJ1-5; abundance: .; v_gene: TRBV2; CDR3aa: CASSGGQGGESNQPQHF; CDR3nt: TGTGCCAGCAGTGGGGGACAGGGCGGTGAAAGCAATCAGCCCCAGCATTTT
len: 14; d_gene: TRBD2; j_gene: TRBJ2-3; abundance: .; v_gene: TRBV27; CDR3aa: CASSAGLAGNTQYF; CDR3nt: TGTGCCAGCAGCGCGGGACTAGCGGGGAATACGCAGTATTTT
len: 15; d_gene: .; j_gene: TRBJ1-1; abundance: .; v_gene: TRBV19; CDR3aa: CASSPPPSPSTEAFF; CDR3nt: TGTGCCAGTAGTCCACCCCCGTCCCCGAGCACTGAAGCTTTCTTT
len: 13; d_gene: .; j_gene: TRBJ2-5; abundance: .; v_gene: TRBV30; CDR3aa: CAWSRALGETQYF; CDR3nt: TGTGCCTGGTCGAGGGCCCTTGGGGAGACCCAGTACTTC
len: 16; d_gene: .; j_gene: TRBJ2-6; abundance: .; v_gene: TRBV11-2; CDR3aa: CASSLPSGTGANVLTF; CDR3nt: TGTGCCAGCAGCTTACCTTCAGGGACTGGGGCCAACGTCCTGACTTTC